A single sample gave rise to the 10 T cell receptor beta chains below, sequenced in a study of OX40 agonist ivuxolimab in advanced cancers. Profiling relied on immunoSEQ multiplex PCR, and the TCRdb table lists in-frame clones only, not all of them. This sample has 65,000 to 80,000 clones, with about nine tenths found just once. The sequencing used CD4+ or CD8+ T cells sorted from blood, collected in a trial of the OX40 agonist ivuxolimab. Every receptor here comes from an adult with an advanced solid tumor such as melanoma, head and neck, liver or kidney cancer.

The J gene is TRBJ2-5, the V gene TRBV11-2; 7 nucleotides match TRBD2. Unmatched junction bases numbered 6, after V lost 1 base and J lost 1 base. The CDR3 spans 16 residues. The germline CDR1 and CDR2 sequences are SGHAT and FQNNGV. The CDR3 region is CASSLAPLAVQETQYF. The CDR3 region has the DNA TGTGCCAGCAGCTTAGCCCCCCTAGCGGTCCAAGAGACCCAGTACTTC.

The chain employs TRBV6-5 and TRBJ2-3; TRBD2 matches at 11 bases. J gave up 0 bases and V 7 bases, and 3 bases lay outside the gene matches. Looked up from germline, CDR1 is MNHEY and CDR2 is SVGAGI. The CDR3 has 15 residues. CDR3 amino acids: CASTPSGRSTDTQYF. CDR3 coding DNA: TGTGCCAGCACCCCTAGCGGGAGGAGCACAGATACGCAGTATTTT.

CDR3 sequence: CASSPPLMDEQFF. For the CDR3, the DNA is TGTGCCAGCAGCCCCCCCCTCATGGATGAGCAGTTCTTC. V usage is TRBV7-3 and J usage is TRBJ2-1; D gene uncertain. The ends were cut back, 5 bases at V and 8 bases at J, with 13 bases in the middle. The CDR3 is made up of 13 amino acids. CDR1 is SGHTA, CDR2 FQGTGA, per germline. Based on the CDR3 plus reference TRBV7-3 and TRBJ2-1, the full variable domain is GAGVSQTPSNKVTEKGKYVELRCDPISGHTALYWYRQSLGQGPEFLIYFQGTGAADDSGLPNDRFFAVRPEGSVSTLKIQRTERGDSAVYLCASSPPLMDEQFFGPGTRLTVL.

This chain links TRBV4-3 with TRBJ1-2, with D maybe TRBD1 (5 bases). Germline V gives CDR1 LGHNA, CDR2 YSLEER. This CDR3 has 14 amino acids. The germline V and J ends were trimmed by 1 base and 4 bases, with 10 bases remaining between them. CDR3 nucleotides: TGCGCCAGCAGCCAAGGAAGACAGCCCTATGGCTACACCTTC. It codes for CASSQGRQPYGYTF.

Note on this clone: An end of the junction does not agree with germline; a read error may underlie this. Here the CDR3 DNA reads TGTACCAGCGGGGGCCTCGAGCAGTACTTC. It is translated as CTSGGLEQYF. This chain connects TRBV28 to TRBJ2-7; 8 bases line up with TRBD2. This CDR3 region has 10 residues. Germline loops: CDR1 MDHEN, CDR2 SYDVKM.

J is TRBJ2-3 and V is TRBV7-2, with no clear D. Germline V gene data show CDR1 as SGHTA and CDR2 as FQGNSA. The CDR3 totals 15 residues. V was pared by 3 bases and J by 2 bases, with 12 bases between. CDR3 bases: TGTGCCAGCAGCTTTTCCGGGCTAGTCACAGATACGCAGTATTTT. It specifies CASSFSGLVTDTQYF.

This clone has a handful of counts. The chain has TRBV20-1 and TRBJ1-1; no firm D call. CDR3 length equals 11 residues. V was clipped by 1 base and J by 8 bases, with 8 bases between them. Germline V gene lookup returns CDR1 DFQATT and CDR2 SNEGSKA (reference sequence). The CDR3 protein is CSARATIEAFF. The CDR3 bases are TGCAGTGCTAGAGCAACAATAGAAGCTTTCTTT.

The rearrangement links TRBV11-2 to TRBJ1-4; no clear D gene. Trimming took 2 bases from V and 7 from J, leaving 5 bases between them. The CDR3 has 12 residues. Germline CDR1 and CDR2: SGHAT and FQNNGV. CDR3 nucleotide sequence: TGTGCCAGCAGCTTAAGTCCTGAAAAACTGTTTTTT. This translates into CASSLSPEKLFF.

The chain combines TRBV9 with TRBJ2-1; 8 bases match TRBD2. The junction had 6 bases not matched to a gene; V was cut back by 3 bases and J by 1 base. This CDR3 region has 16 residues. Per germline, CDR1 SGDLS and CDR2 YYNGEE. The CDR3 loop reads CASSGSGGESYNEQFF. For the CDR3, the DNA is TGTGCCAGCAGCGGGAGCGGGGGTGAGTCCTACAATGAGCAGTTCTTC.

This rearrangement joins TRBV5-4 to TRBJ2-7; D remains ambiguous. The V gene's germline CDR1 is SGHNT and CDR2 YYREEE (reference sequence). The CDR3 length is 12 residues. V lost 2 bases and J 6 bases, leaving 9 bases between the germline ends. The CDR3 sequence is CASSLGASEQYF. The CDR3 region has the DNA TGTGCCAGCAGCTTAGGCGCTAGCGAGCAGTACTTC.